Listed below are T cell receptor beta chains from one sample, sequenced in a study of T cell responses to AZD1222 COVID-19 vaccine. Sequencing was performed with immunoSEQ multiplex PCR; in TCRdb, only in-frame clones are kept and a portion is missing. The data hold tens of thousands of clones, with approximately 90% observed a single time. The sample in question was peripheral blood, obtained 28 days after the second AZD1222 dose. These receptors were obtained from an adult who received the AZD1222 COVID-19 vaccine. Both conserved end residues are part of each CDR3. A D gene is named only where the DNA matches it firmly. The size field is filled for only some rows; it gives once, few, many or a size class.

j_gene: TRBJ2-7; v_gene: TRBV11-3; d_gene: TRBD2; abundance: -; CDR3nt: TGTGCCAGCAGCATAGGGACAGGGGCGACTAGCGGGAGTCGTTACGAGCAGTACTTC; CDR3aa: CASSIGTGATSGSRYEQYF
j_gene: TRBJ1-2; v_gene: TRBV5-1; d_gene: -; abundance: once; CDR3nt: TGCGCCAGCAGCTTCGAGGCGAGGAACTATGGCTACACCTTC; CDR3aa: CASSFEARNYGYTF
j_gene: TRBJ2-1; v_gene: TRBV10-3; d_gene: -; abundance: -; CDR3nt: TGTGCCACCCGCGTTTCGTTGGGGAATGAGCAGTTCTTC; CDR3aa: CATRVSLGNEQFF
j_gene: TRBJ1-2; v_gene: TRBV4-2; d_gene: -; abundance: -; CDR3nt: TGTGCCAGCAGCCAAGTGGAGGGAAGCTATGGCTACACCTTC; CDR3aa: CASSQVEGSYGYTF
j_gene: TRBJ1-1; v_gene: TRBV19; d_gene: -; abundance: -; CDR3nt: TGTGCCAGTAGTTTGAAGACAGACCGGGTGACTGAAGCTTTCTTT; CDR3aa: CASSLKTDRVTEAFF
j_gene: TRBJ2-5; v_gene: TRBV7-9; d_gene: -; abundance: -; CDR3nt: TGTGCCAGCAGCTTGGGACTCGGAGAGACCCAGTACTTC; CDR3aa: CASSLGLGETQYF
j_gene: TRBJ2-7; v_gene: TRBV7-9; d_gene: -; abundance: -; CDR3nt: TGTGCCAGCAGCTTATATGCCGCGCCGACCTACGAGCAGTACTTC; CDR3aa: CASSLYAAPTYEQYF
j_gene: TRBJ2-3; v_gene: TRBV2; d_gene: TRBD2; abundance: -; CDR3nt: TGTGCCAGCTTTGGGGGACTAGTCCCATATACGCAGTATTTT; CDR3aa: CASFGGLVPYTQYF
j_gene: TRBJ2-3; v_gene: TRBV24-1; d_gene: TRBD2; abundance: -; CDR3nt: TGTGCCACCAGTGGAGGGACTAGCTCAACAGATACGCAGTATTTT; CDR3aa: CATSGGTSSTDTQYF
j_gene: TRBJ1-1; v_gene: TRBV14; d_gene: TRBD1; abundance: -; CDR3nt: TGTGCCAGCAGCCAAGTGACAGGGGGTACGAATGAAGCTTTCTTT; CDR3aa: CASSQVTGGTNEAFF
j_gene: TRBJ2-3; v_gene: TRBV12-5; d_gene: -; abundance: -; CDR3nt: TGTGCTAGTAGCCTGCACACGGATACGCAGTATTTT; CDR3aa: CASSLHTDTQYF
j_gene: TRBJ2-7; v_gene: TRBV4-2; d_gene: TRBD1; abundance: -; CDR3nt: TGTGCCAGCAGTCTAGTCCCCACAGGGGGGAACGAGCAGTACTTC; CDR3aa: CASSLVPTGGNEQYF
j_gene: TRBJ2-2; v_gene: TRBV19; d_gene: -; abundance: -; CDR3nt: TGTGCCAGTAGTAGTGGAGGGGTCGGGGAGCTGTTTTTT; CDR3aa: CASSSGGVGELFF
j_gene: TRBJ2-3; v_gene: TRBV5-4; d_gene: TRBD2; abundance: once; CDR3nt: TGTGCCAGCAGCTTGGGGGGCGGGGGAACCAGGGCAGATACGCAGTATTTT; CDR3aa: CASSLGGGGTRADTQYF
j_gene: TRBJ2-1; v_gene: TRBV6-5; d_gene: -; abundance: -; CDR3nt: TGTGCCAAGTCCCGGGACGGGTACAATGAGCAGTTCTTC; CDR3aa: CAKSRDGYNEQFF
j_gene: TRBJ1-4; v_gene: TRBV10-3; d_gene: -; abundance: -; CDR3nt: TGTGCCATCAGTGAGAGCACCTCTAATGAAAAACTGTTTTTT; CDR3aa: CAISESTSNEKLFF
j_gene: TRBJ2-5; v_gene: TRBV5-4; d_gene: -; abundance: -; CDR3nt: TGTGCCAGCAGCTTCACGACAGCCCAAGAGACCCAGTACTTC; CDR3aa: CASSFTTAQETQYF
j_gene: TRBJ1-2; v_gene: TRBV5-1; d_gene: TRBD1; abundance: -; CDR3nt: TGCGCCAGCAGCCCGACCGGGACAGTAGGCCCTAACTATGGCTACACCTTC; CDR3aa: CASSPTGTVGPNYGYTF
j_gene: TRBJ2-1; v_gene: TRBV7-8; d_gene: TRBD2; abundance: -; CDR3nt: TGTGCCAGCAGCTTGGAGGACATCGGACTAGCGGGAGATGAGCAGTTCTTC; CDR3aa: CASSLEDIGLAGDEQFF
j_gene: TRBJ2-3; v_gene: TRBV7-8; d_gene: -; abundance: -; CDR3nt: TGTGCCAGCAGCTTAGTACTCTGGCGGACCAGCACAGATACGCAGTATTTT; CDR3aa: CASSLVLWRTSTDTQYF
j_gene: TRBJ1-4; v_gene: TRBV6-5; d_gene: -; abundance: -; CDR3nt: TGTGCCAGCAGTCCGACCGGGACGGGGAATGAAAAACTGTTTTTT; CDR3aa: CASSPTGTGNEKLFF
j_gene: TRBJ1-4; v_gene: TRBV12-5; d_gene: -; abundance: -; CDR3nt: TGTGCTAGTGGTTACTTTTTCACCGGCAATGAAAAACTGTTTTTT; CDR3aa: CASGYFFTGNEKLFF